The source of this T cell receptor (beta chain) is a study of blood T cell repertoires in COVID-19. On the study more broadly: Some COVID-19 samples were acute and others convalescent; all came from the United States, Italy and Spain. Sources were T cells, B-cell-depleted T cells, or PBMCs; the material itself was cDNA or gDNA.

While infection was still active, Seattle patients were enrolled and then followed longitudinally. Germline V gives CDR1 SGHVS, CDR2 FQNEAQ. Trimming took off 6 bases at V and 14 bases at J, with 20 bases between the two ends. This CDR3 has 13 amino acids. This clone was counted a single time. In the original processing: Scientists estimated how many nucleated cells there were by amplifying reference gene primers. Profiling relied on immunoSEQ multiplex PCR, and the TCRdb table lists in-frame clones only, not all of them. V and J calls and clone size are those listed in that table; D and trimming were worked out from the DNA. Counted here are around 170,000 clones, about 81% occurring once; the ten biggest clones make up about 10%.

The sequence derives from a woman of 80 years or more with COVID-19, enrolled during active disease. The sequenced sample was peripheral blood. The chain recombines TRBV7-8 with TRBJ2-1; D not resolved. CDR3 nucleotide sequence: TGTGCCAGCAGGCCCAGTCCCATACCCCGGGAGTTCTTC. This gives the protein CASRPSPIPREFF.